These T cell receptor beta chains were read from a single sample in a study of graft-versus-host responses after intestinal transplantation. Clones were sequenced by immunoSEQ multiplex PCR, and TCRdb holds only the in-frame ones, with some missing. The table lists almost 20,000 clones, approximately 86% of them singletons. The sequences come from PBMCs, collected approximately 230 days after intestinal transplant. All receptors come from a human patient who received an intestinal transplant, so some T cells may come from the graft donor. Both conserved end residues are trimmed from each CDR3.

TRBV6-1	TRBJ2-1	ASSEAGLAREQF
TRBV23-1	TRBJ2-3	ASSQWEPGQEADTQY
TRBV6-1	TRBJ2-7	ASSERDYEQY
TRBV12-5	TRBJ2-1	ASGLVWGGAGEQF
TRBV6-6	TRBJ2-2	ASSYFQELF
TRBV4-1	TRBJ2-7	ASRETESYEQY
TRBV4-1	TRBJ2-3	ASSQDWRQSIDTQY
TRBV5-4	TRBJ1-4	ASSLGGVSAEKLF
TRBV4-3	TRBJ1-6	ASSQDRVGSPLH
TRBV6-1	TRBJ1-2	ASSAVTGSPSGYT
TRBV27	TRBJ2-2	ASSLLGGELF
TRBV20-1	TRBJ1-1	SARGTEAF
TRBV27	TRBJ1-2	ASSRTGDGYT
TRBV11-1	TRBJ2-7	ASSLGGGDEQY
TRBV6-5	TRBJ1-2	ASSSEAFSYGYT
TRBV5-1	TRBJ2-3	ASSFGLAGLRDTQY
TRBV4-2	TRBJ1-2	ASSHPSGQGRDGYT
TRBV5-1	TRBJ1-5	ASSPETGLNQPQH
TRBV2	TRBJ2-3	ASIGPTSGGATDTQY
TRBV7-8	TRBJ2-5	ASSPNRVGQETQY
TRBV2	TRBJ1-5	ASRGPQFSADQPQH
TRBV7-9	TRBJ2-2	ASSNSSGGVTRELF
TRBV6-1	TRBJ1-5	ASSEAPRAQPQH
TRBV4-1	TRBJ2-5	ASSQRTGQETQY
TRBV7-8	TRBJ1-4	ASSLSNRATNEKLF
TRBV2	TRBJ2-5	ASSAMGQGRETQY
TRBV4-1	TRBJ1-2	ASSQGDGYT
TRBV7-9	TRBJ2-7	ASSLGRLAASYEQY
TRBV2	TRBJ1-1	ASNEGAWGTEAF
TRBV2	TRBJ2-7	ASREGGEQY
TRBV6-5	TRBJ1-2	ASSNTWGYT
TRBV5-1	TRBJ1-6	ASRTGGSPLH
TRBV10-2	TRBJ2-6	ASSPDRWSGANVLT
TRBV19	TRBJ1-4	ASKVQVGSGTNEKLF
TRBV28	TRBJ1-6	ASSFPGSYNSPLH
TRBV11-2	TRBJ2-2	ASSLGQSTGELF
TRBV11-2	TRBJ1-1	ASSFRGTEAF
TRBV29-1	TRBJ1-5	SVGEPNQPQH
TRBV19	TRBJ1-1	ASSIIQGAGNTEAF
TRBV18	TRBJ1-2	ASSPPQGIGGYT
TRBV6-9	TRBJ1-2	ASRLTGAYYGYT